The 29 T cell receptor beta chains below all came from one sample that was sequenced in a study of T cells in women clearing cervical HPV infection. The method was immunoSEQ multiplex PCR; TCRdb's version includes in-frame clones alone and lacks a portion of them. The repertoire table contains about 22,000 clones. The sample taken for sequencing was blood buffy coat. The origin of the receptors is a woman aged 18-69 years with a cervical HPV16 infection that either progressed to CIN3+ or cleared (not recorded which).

CDR3 DNA (partial): TGCAGTGCCCCAGGGGGCCGGGACGGGAGCTCAGATTCACCA. This gives the protein CSAPGGRDGSSDSP. From start to end, the CDR3 is CSAPGGRDGSSDSPLFF. The chain has TRBV20-1 and TRBJ1-4; 8 bases map to TRBD1. The CDR3 end falls 3 residues outside the read, so it is completed with the germline J gene. The CDR3 spans 17 residues. The germline CDR1 and CDR2 sequences are DFQATT and SNEGSKA (reference sequence).

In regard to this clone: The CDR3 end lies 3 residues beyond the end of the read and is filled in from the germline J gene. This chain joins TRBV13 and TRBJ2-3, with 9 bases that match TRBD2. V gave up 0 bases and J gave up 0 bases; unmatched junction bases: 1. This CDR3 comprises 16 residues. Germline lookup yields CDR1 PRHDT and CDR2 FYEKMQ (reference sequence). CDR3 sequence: CASSLGLAGSTDTQYF. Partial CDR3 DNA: TGTGCCAGCAGCTTAGGCCTAGCGGGGAGCACAGATACG.

The DNA read from the CDR3 is TGTGCCAGCAGCTTGTTTGCGGCAAACCAAGAGACC. It translates to CASSLFAANQET. The full CDR3 protein reads CASSLFAANQETQYF. The J gene is TRBJ2-5, the V gene TRBV5-6; D not certain. The read ends 3 residues shy of where the CDR3 ends; the end is completed using the germline J gene. V was cut by 1 base and J by 0 bases, with 10 bases left in between. The CDR3 is made up of 15 amino acids. The germline gives CDR1 SGHDT, CDR2 YYEEEE.

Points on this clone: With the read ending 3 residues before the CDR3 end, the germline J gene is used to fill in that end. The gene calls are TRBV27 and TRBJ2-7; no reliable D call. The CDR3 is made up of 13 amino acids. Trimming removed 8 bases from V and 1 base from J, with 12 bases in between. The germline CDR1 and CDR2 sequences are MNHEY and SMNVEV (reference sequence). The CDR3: CASQPTGSYEQYF. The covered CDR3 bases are TGTGCCAGCCAACCGACCGGGTCCTACGAG.

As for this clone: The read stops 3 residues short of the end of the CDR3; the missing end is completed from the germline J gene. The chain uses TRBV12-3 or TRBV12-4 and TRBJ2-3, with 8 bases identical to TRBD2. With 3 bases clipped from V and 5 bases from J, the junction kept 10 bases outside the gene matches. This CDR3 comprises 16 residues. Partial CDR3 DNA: TGTGCCAGCAGTTTTACGGGGGGGCCATCACAAGATACG. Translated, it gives CASSFTGGPSQDT. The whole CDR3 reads CASSFTGGPSQDTQYF.

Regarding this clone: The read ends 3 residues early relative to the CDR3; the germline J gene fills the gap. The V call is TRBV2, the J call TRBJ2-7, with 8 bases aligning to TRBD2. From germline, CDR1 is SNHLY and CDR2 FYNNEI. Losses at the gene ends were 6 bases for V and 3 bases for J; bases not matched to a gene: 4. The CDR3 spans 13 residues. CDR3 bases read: TGTGCCAGCAGGGGGACTAGGGACTACGAG. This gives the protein CASRGTRDYE. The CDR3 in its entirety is CASRGTRDYEQYF.

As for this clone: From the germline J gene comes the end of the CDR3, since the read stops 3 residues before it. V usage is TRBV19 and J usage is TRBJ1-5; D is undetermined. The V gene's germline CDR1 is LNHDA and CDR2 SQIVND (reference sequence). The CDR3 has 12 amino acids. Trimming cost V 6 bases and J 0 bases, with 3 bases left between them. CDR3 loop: CASRYSNQPQHF. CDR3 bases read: TGTGCCAGTAGATATAGCAATCAGCCC. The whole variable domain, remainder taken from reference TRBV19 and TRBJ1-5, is DGGITQSPKYLFRKEGQNVTLSCEQNLNHDAMYWYRQDPGQGLRLIYYSQIVNDFQKGDIAEGYSVSREKKESFPLTVTSAQKNPTAFYLCASRYSNQPQHFGDGTRLSIL.

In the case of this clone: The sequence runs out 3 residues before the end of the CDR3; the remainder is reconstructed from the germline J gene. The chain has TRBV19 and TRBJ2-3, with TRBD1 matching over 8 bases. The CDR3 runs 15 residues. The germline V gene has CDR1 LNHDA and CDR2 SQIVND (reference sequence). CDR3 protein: CASSIGRTGPVTQYF. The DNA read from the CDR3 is TGTGCCAGTAGTATAGGAAGGACAGGGCCGGTGACG. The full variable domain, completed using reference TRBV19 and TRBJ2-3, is DGGITQSPKYLFRKEGQNVTLSCEQNLNHDAMYWYRQDPGQGLRLIYYSQIVNDFQKGDIAEGYSVSREKKESFPLTVTSAQKNPTAFYLCASSIGRTGPVTQYFGPGTRLTVL.

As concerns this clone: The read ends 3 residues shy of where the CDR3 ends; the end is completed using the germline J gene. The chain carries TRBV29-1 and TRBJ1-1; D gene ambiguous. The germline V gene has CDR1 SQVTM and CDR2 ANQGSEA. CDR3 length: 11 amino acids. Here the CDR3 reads CSVEDSLPAFF. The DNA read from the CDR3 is TGCAGCGTTGAAGATAGCCTCCCT.

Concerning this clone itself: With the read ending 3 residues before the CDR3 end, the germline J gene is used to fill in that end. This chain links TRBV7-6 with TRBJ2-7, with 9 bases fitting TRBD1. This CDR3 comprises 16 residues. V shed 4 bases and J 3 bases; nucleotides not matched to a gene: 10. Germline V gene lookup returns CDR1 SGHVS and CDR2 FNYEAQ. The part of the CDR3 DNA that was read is TGTGCCAGCAGCTCGAACACCGGGACAGGGCACTACGAG. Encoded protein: CASSSNTGTGHYE. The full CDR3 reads CASSSNTGTGHYEQYF.

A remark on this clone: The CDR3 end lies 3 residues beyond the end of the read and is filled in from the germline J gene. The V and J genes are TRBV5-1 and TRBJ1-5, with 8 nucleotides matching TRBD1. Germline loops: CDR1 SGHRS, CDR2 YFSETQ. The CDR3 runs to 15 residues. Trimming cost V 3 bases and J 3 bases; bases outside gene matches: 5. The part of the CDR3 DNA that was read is TGCGCCAGCAGCTCAACGACAGGGGACAATCAGCCC. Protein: CASSSTTGDNQP. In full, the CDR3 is CASSSTTGDNQPQHF.

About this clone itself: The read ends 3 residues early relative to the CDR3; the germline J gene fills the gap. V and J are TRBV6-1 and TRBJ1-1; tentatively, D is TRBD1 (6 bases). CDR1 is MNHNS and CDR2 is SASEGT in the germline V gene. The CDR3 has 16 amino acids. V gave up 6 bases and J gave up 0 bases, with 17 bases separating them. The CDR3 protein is CASSENHRELNTEAFF. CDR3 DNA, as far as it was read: TGTGCCAGCAGCGAAAATCACAGGGAGTTGAACACTGAA.

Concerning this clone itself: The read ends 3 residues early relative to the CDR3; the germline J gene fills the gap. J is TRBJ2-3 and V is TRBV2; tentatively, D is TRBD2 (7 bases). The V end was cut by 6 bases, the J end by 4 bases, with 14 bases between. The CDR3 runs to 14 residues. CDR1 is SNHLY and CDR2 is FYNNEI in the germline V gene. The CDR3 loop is CASRLRGGADTQYF. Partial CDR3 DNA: TGTGCCAGCAGACTAAGGGGGGGGGCAGATACG.

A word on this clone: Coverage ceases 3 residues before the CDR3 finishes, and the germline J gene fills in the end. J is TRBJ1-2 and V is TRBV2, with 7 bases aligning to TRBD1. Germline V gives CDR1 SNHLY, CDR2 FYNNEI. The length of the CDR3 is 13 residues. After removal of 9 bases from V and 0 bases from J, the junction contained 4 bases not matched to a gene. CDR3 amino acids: CASLDRANYGYTF. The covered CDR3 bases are TGTGCCAGTCTAGACAGGGCTAACTATGGC.

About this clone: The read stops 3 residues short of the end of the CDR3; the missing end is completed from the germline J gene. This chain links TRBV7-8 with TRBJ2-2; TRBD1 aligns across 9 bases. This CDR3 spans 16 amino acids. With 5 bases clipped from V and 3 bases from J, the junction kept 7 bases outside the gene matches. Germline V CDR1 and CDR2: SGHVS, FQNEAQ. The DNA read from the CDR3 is TGTGCCAGCAGCGACACCCGGACAGGGGACACCGGGGAG. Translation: CASSDTRTGDTGE. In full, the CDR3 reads CASSDTRTGDTGELFF.

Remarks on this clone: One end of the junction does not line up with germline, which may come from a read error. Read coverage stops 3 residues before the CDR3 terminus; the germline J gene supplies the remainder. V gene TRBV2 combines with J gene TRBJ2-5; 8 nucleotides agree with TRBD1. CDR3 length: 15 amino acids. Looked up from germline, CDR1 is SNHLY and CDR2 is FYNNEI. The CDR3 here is CASSEAWTGTETQYF. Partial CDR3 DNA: TGTGCCAGCAGCGAAGCATGGACAGGGACAGAGACC.

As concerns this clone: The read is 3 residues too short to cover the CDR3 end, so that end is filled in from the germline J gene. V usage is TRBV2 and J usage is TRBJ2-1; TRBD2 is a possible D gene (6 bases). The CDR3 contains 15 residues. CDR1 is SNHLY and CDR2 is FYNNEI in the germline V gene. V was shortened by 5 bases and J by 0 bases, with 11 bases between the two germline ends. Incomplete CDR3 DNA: TGTGCCAGCAGTCCAATAGCGGTCTCCTACAATGAG. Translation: CASSPIAVSYNE. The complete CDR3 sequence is CASSPIAVSYNEQFF.

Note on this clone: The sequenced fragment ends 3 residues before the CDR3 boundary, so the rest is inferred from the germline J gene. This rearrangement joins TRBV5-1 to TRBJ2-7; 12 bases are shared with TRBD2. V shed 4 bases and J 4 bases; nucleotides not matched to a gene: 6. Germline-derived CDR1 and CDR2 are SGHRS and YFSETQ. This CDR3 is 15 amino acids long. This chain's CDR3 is CASSPRTSGIYEQYF. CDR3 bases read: TGCGCCAGCAGCCCTAGGACTAGCGGGATATACGAG.

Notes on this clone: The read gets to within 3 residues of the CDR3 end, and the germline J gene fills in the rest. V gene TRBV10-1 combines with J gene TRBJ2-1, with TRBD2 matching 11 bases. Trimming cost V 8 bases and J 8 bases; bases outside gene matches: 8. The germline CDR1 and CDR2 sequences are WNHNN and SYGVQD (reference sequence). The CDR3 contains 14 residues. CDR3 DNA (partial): TGCGCCAGCGGTAGCGGGAGGGAAATTGATGAG. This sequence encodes CASGSGREIDE. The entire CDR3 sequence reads CASGSGREIDEQFF.

Here the CDR3 reads CASSLSGVVLGDTQYF. The covered CDR3 bases are TGCGCCAGCAGCTTATCAGGGGTGGTTCTGGGAGATACG. The chain uses TRBV5-1 and TRBJ2-3, with D perhaps TRBD1 (6 bases). The missing CDR3 end, 3 residues past where the read stops, is filled in from the germline J gene. V lost 2 bases to trimming and J lost 5 bases, with 18 bases between them. The CDR3 contains 16 residues. Germline V gene sequence: CDR1 SGHRS, CDR2 YFSETQ.

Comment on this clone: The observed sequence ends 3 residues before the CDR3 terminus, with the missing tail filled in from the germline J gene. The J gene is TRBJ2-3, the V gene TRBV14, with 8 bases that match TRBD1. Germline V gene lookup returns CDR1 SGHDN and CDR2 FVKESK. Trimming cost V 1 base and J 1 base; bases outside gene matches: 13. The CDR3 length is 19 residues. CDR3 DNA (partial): TGTGCCAGCAGCCAAGGCATCCGGGACAGGCCCCCACGCACAGATACG. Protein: CASSQGIRDRPPRTDT. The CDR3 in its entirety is CASSQGIRDRPPRTDTQYF. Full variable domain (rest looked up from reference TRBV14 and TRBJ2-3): EAGVTQFPSHSVIEKGQTVTLRCDPISGHDNLYWYRRVMGKEIKFLLHFVKESKQDESGMPNNRFLAERTGGTYSTLKVQPAELEDSGVYFCASSQGIRDRPPRTDTQYFGPGTRLTVL.

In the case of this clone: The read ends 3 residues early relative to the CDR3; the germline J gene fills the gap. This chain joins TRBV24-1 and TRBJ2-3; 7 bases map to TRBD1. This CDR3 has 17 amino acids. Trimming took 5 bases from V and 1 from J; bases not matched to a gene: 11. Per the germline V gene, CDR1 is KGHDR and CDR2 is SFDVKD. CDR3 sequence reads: CATSANFRDSGTDTQYF. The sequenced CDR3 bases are TGTGCCACCAGTGCAAATTTCCGGGACAGCGGCACAGATACG.

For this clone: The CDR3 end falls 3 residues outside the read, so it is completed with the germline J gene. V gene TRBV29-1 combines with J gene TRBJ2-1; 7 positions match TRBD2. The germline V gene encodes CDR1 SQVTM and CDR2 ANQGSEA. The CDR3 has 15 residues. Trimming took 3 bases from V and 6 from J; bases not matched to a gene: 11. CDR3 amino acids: CSVEAFERGTNEQFF. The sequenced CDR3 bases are TGCAGCGTTGAGGCTTTCGAGCGGGGTACCAATGAG.

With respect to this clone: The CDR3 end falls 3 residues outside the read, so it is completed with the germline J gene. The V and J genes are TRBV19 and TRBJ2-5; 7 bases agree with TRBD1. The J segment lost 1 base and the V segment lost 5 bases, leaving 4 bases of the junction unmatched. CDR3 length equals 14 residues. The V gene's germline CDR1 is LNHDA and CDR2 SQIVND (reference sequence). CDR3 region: CASSPRTGQETQYF. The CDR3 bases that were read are TGTGCCAGTAGTCCTCGGACAGGCCAAGAGACC.

CDR3 DNA, as far as it was read: TGCGCCAGCGGACAAAATAGCGGGAGTTTCTATGAG. Translation: CASGQNSGSFYE. The whole CDR3 protein is CASGQNSGSFYEQFF. This sequence joins TRBV5-1 and TRBJ2-1, with TRBD2 matching 9 bases. The sequenced fragment ends 3 residues before the CDR3 boundary, so the rest is inferred from the germline J gene. The junction had 13 bases not matched to a gene; V was cut back by 7 bases and J by 8 bases. This CDR3 is 15 amino acids long. The V gene's germline CDR1 is SGHRS and CDR2 YFSETQ.

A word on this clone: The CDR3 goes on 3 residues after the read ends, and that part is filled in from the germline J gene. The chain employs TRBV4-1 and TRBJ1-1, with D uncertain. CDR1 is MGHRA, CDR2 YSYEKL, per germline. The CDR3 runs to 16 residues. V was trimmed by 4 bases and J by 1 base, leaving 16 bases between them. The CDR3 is CASSPGLFMENTEAFF. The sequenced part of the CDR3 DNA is TGCGCCAGCAGCCCTGGACTCTTCATGGAGAACACTGAA.

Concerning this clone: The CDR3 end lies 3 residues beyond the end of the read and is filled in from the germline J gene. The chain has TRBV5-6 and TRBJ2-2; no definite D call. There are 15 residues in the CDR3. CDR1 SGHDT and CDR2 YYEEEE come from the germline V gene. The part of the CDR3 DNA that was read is TGTGCCAGCAGCCCAACGTGGCTCGAAAATGAAAAG. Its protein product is CASSPTWLENEK. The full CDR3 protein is CASSPTWLENEKLFF. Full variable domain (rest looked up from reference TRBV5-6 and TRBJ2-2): DAGVTQSPTHLIKTRGQQVTLRCSPKSGHDTVSWYQQALGQGPQFIFQYYEEEERQRGNFPDRFSGHQFPNYSSELNVNALLLGDSALYLCASSPTWLENEKLFFGEGSRLTVL.

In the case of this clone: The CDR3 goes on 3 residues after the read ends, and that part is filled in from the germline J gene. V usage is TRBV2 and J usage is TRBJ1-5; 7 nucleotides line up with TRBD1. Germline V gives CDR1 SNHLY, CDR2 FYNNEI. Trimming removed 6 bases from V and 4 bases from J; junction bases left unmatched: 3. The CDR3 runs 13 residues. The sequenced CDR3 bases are TGTGCCAGCAGAGAGACAGGGAATCAGCCC. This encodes CASRETGNQP. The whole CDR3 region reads CASRETGNQPQHF.

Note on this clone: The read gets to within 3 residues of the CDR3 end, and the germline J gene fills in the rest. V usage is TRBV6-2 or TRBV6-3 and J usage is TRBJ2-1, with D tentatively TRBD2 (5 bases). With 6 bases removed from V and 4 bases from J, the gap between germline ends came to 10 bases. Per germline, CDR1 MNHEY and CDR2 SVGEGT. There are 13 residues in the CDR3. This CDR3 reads CASSLSEYNEQFF. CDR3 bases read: TGTGCCAGCAGCCTTAGCGAGTACAATGAG.